This TCR beta chain is drawn from a study of blood T cell repertoires in COVID-19. Some clones are missing from TCRdb's copy, which holds only in-frame ones; the method was immunoSEQ multiplex PCR. This table holds 250,000 to 300,000 clones, 86% found once. Source material: peripheral blood. This TCR came from a woman younger than 45 with COVID-19, enrolled during active disease.

The CDR3 region has the DNA TGTGCCAGCAGCTCACAGGGGAATAATTCACCCCTCCACTTT. Encoded protein: CASSSQGNNSPLHF. J is TRBJ1-6 and V is TRBV7-9, with 7 positions matching TRBD1. Germline V gene lookup returns CDR1 SEHNR and CDR2 FQNEAQ (reference sequence). The length of the CDR3 is 14 residues. V was pared by 4 bases and J by 5 bases, with 2 bases of the junction left unmatched.